The present TCR beta chain was sequenced within a study of shared T cell receptors in the human thymus. This CDR3 is 12 amino acids long. Germline V gives CDR1 LNHDA, CDR2 SQIVND (reference sequence). V lost 5 bases, J lost 6 bases, and 10 bases lay in between. TCRdb's copy holds only in-frame clones and misses some; the assay was immunoSEQ multiplex PCR. The sample has about 730,000 clones, 70% to 90% seen once; the top ten hold 0.0095% to 0.011%. These data were also reused for a study on human thymus T cells. That report notes: Apparent skewing of V and J gene usage characterized both thymic and blood repertoires.

The rearrangement links TRBV19 to TRBJ1-2, with unresolved D. The sample taken for sequencing was thymocytes. The sequence was collected from a girl under two years old with a congenital heart defect. CDR3 region: CASSSMSNGYTF. The CDR3 DNA is TGTGCCAGTAGTTCCATGAGTAATGGCTACACCTTC.